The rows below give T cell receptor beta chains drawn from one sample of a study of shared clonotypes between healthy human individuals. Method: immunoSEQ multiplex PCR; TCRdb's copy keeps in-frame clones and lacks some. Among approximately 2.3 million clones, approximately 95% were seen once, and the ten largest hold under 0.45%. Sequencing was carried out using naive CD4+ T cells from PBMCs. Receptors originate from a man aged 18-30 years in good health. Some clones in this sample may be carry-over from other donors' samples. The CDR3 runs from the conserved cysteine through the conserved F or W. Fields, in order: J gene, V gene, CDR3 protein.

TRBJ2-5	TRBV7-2	CASRSGTGGETQYF
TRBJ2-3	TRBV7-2	CASSPPSGRSTDTQYF
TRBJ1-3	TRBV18	CASSLGLAGNTIYF
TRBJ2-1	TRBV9	CASSAGGTRGNEQFF
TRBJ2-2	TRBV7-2	CASSSNPQSTGELFF
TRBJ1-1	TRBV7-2	CASSARDTTEAFF
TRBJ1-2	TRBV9	CASSTGTDYGYTF
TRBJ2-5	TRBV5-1	CASSFSSKETQYF
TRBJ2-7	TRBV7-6	CASSLGAKSYEQYF
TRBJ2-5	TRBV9	CASSPDGLGETQYF
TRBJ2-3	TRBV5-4	CASHPSGRRTDTQYF
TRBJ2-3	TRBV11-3	CASSVGLAGADTQYF
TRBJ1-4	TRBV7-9	CASSPSGTANEKLFF
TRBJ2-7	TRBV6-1	CASSEGVPYEQYF
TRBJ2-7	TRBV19	CASGTTGHEQYF
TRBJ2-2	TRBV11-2	CASSQNNWSSGELFF
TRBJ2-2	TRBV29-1	CSGTGDTGELFF
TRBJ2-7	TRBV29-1	CSVESSSSGHYYEQYF
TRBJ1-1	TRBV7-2	CASSLVGQGTEAFF
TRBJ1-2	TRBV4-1	CASSQDSRQGGYGYTF
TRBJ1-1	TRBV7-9	CASSVQGVLGTEAFF
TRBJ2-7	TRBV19	CASSIEGGAMEYF
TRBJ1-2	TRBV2	CASSEEPYGYTF
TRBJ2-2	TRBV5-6	CASSWGTGANTGELFF
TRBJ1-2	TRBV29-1	CSVGRLTSFGYTF
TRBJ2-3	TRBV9	CASSTGRGSTDTQYF
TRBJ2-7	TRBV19	CASSLFPTRGGITYEQYF
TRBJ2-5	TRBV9	CASSPRLAGVGQETQYF
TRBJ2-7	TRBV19	CASRVMRLASYEQYF
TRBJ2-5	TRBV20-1	CSARILETQYF
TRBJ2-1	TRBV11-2	CASSLLGNEQFF
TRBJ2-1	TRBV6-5	CASSPWGGRSNEQFF
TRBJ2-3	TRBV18	CASSPTGRADTQYF
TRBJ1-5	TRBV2	CASSEYRAIYSNQPQHF
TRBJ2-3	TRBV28	CASTNSRGAPDTQYF
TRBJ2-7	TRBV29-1	CSVIPGSGEQYF
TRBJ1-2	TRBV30	CACDPRRYGYTF
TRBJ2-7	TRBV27	CASSLQAGGSYEQYF
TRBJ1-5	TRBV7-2	CASSSEKQPQHF
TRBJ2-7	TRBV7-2	CASSQGRLAYEQYF
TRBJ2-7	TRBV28	CASSSTSRGRTSSYEQYF
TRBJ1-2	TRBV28	CASSLTGTGGVGYTF
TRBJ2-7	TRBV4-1	CASSQGAGGLGYEQYF
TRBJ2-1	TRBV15	CATSRAGGLRNEQFF
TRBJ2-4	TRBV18	CASSPSSLAGGAKNIQYF
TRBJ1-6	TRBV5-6	CASSFLGRHNNSPLHF
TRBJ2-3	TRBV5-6	CASTSMGNSTDTQYF
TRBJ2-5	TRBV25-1	CASSVLGDSGWETQYF
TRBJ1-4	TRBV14	CASSQTTTNEKLFF
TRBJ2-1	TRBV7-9	CASSPRGQAHNEQFF
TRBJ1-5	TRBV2	CASSEGVAVRYSNQPQHF
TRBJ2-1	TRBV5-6	CASSHRGGTYNEQFF
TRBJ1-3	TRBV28	CASSGEGTGSGNTIYF
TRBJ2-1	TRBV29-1	CSAGLAGGNEQFF
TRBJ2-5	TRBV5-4	CASSLGGNQETQYF